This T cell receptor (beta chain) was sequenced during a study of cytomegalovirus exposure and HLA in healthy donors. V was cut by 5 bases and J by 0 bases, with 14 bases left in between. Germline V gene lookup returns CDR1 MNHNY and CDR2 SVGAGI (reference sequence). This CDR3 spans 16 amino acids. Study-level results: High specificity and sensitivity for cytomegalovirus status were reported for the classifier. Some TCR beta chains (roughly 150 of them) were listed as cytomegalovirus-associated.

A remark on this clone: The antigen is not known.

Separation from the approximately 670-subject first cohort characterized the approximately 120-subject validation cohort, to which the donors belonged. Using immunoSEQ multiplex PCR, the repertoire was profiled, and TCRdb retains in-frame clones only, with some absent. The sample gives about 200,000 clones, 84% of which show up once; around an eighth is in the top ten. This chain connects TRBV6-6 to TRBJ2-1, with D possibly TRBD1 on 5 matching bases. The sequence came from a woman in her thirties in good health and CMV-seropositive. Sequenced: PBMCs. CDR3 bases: TGTGCCAGCAGTCCTGGGGCGGCGCTCTCCTACAATGAGCAGTTCTTC. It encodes CASSPGAALSYNEQFF.